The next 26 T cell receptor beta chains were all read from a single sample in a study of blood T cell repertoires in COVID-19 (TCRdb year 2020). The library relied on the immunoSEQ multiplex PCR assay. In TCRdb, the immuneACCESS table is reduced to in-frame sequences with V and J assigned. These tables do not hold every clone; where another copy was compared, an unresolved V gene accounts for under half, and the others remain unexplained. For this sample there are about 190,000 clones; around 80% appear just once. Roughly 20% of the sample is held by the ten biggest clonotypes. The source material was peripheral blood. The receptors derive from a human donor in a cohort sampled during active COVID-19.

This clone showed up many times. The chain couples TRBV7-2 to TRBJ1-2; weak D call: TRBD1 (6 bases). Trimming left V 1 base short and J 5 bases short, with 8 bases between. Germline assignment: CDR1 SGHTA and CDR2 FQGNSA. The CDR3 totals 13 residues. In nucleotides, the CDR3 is TGTGCCAGCAGCTTAGGGACAGCGTATGGCTACACCTTC. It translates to CASSLGTAYGYTF.

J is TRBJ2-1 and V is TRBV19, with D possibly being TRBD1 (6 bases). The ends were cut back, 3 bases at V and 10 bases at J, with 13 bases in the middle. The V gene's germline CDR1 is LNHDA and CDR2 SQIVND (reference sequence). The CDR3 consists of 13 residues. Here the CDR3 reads CASSIHRDREQFF. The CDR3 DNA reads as TGTGCCAGTAGTATTCACAGGGATCGCGAGCAGTTCTTC. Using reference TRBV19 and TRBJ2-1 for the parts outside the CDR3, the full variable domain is DGGITQSPKYLFRKEGQNVTLSCEQNLNHDAMYWYRQDPGQGLRLIYYSQIVNDFQKGDIAEGYSVSREKKESFPLTVTSAQKNPTAFYLCASSIHRDREQFFGPGTRLTVL.

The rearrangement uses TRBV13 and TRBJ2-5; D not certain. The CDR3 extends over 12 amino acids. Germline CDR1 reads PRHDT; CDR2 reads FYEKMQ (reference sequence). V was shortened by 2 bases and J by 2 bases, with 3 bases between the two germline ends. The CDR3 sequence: CASSLPQETQYF. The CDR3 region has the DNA TGTGCCAGCAGCTTACCACAAGAGACCCAGTACTTC.

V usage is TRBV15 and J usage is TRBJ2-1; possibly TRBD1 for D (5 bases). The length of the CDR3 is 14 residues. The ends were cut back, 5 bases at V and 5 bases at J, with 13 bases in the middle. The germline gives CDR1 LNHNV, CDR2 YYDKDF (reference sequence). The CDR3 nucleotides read TGTGCCACCAGCTCAGGGTGGGTTAACAATGAGCAGTTCTTC. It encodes CATSSGWVNNEQFF.

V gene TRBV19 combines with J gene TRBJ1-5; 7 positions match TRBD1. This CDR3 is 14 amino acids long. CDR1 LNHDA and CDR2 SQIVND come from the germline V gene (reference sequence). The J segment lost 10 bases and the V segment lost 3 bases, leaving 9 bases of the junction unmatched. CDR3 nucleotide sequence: TGTGCCAGTAGTATCCGGGACAGCTCGTATCCCCAGCATTTT. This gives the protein CASSIRDSSYPQHF.

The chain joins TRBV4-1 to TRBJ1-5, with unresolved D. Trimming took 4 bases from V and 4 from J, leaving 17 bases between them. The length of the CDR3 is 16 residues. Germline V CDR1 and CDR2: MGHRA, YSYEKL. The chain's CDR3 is CASSPGEGTVNQPQHF. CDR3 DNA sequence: TGCGCCAGCAGCCCTGGGGAGGGAACGGTAAATCAGCCCCAGCATTTT.

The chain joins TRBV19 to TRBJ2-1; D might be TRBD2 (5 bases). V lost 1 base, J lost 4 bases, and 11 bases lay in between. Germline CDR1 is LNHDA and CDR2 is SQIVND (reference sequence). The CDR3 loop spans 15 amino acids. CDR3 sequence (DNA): TGTGCCAGTAGTATAGTACTAACGGGGTACAATGAGCAGTTCTTC. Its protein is CASSIVLTGYNEQFF. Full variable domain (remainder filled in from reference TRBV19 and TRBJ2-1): DGGITQSPKYLFRKEGQNVTLSCEQNLNHDAMYWYRQDPGQGLRLIYYSQIVNDFQKGDIAEGYSVSREKKESFPLTVTSAQKNPTAFYLCASSIVLTGYNEQFFGPGTRLTVL.

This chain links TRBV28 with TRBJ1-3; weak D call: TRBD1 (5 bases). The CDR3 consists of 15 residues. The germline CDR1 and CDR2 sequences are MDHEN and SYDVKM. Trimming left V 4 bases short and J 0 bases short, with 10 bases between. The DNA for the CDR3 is TGTGCCAGCAGTTCTGGACATCCCTCTGGAAACACCATATATTTT. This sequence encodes CASSSGHPSGNTIYF.

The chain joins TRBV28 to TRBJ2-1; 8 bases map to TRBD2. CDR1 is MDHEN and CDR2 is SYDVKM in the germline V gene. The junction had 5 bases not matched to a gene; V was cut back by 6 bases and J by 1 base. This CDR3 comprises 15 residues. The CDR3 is CASREAGESYNEQFF. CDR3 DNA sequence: TGTGCCAGCAGAGAAGCGGGAGAGTCCTACAATGAGCAGTTCTTC.

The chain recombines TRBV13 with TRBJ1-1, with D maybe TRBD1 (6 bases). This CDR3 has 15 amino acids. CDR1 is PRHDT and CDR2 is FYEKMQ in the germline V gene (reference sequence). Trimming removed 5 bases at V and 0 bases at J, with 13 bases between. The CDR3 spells CASSGDRRLNTEAFF. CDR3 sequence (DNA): TGTGCCAGCAGCGGAGACAGGCGTCTGAACACTGAAGCTTTCTTT.

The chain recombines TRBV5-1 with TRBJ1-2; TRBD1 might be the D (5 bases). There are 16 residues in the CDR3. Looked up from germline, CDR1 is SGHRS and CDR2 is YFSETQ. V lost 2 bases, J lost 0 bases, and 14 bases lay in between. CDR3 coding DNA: TGCGCCAGCAGCTTCGGGGGGTGGGATGCTAACTATGGCTACACCTTC. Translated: CASSFGGWDANYGYTF.

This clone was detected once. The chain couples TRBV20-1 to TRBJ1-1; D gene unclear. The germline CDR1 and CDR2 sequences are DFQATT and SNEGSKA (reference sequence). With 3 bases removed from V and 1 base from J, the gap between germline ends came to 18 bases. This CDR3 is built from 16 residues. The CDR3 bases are TGCAGTGCTAGTTTCGTGAGAATTTCGGGGAACACTGAAGCTTTCTTT. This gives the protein CSASFVRISGNTEAFF.

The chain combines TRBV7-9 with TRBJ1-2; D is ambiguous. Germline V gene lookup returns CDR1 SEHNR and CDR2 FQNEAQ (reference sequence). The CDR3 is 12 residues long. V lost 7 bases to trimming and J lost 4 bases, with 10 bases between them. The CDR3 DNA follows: TGTGCCAGCACCCCTCTCGGCTATGGCTACACCTTC. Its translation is CASTPLGYGYTF.

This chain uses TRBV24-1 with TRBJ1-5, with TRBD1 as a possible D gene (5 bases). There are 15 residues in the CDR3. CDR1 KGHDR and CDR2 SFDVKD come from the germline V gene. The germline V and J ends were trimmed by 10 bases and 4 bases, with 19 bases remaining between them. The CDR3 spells CATSGGAVPNQPQHF. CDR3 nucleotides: TGTGCCACGAGCGGGGGTGCGGTCCCAAATCAGCCCCAGCATTTT.

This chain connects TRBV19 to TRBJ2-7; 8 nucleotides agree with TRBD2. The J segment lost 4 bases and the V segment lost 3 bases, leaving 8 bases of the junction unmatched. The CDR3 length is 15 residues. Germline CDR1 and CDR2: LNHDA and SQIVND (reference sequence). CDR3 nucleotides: TGTGCCAGTAGTATGGCAGCGGGAGCGTCTTACGAGCAGTACTTC. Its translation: CASSMAAGASYEQYF.

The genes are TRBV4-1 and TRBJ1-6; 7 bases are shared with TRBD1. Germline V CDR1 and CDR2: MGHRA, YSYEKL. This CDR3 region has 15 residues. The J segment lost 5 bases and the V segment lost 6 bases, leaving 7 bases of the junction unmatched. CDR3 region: CASRQGSGDNSPLHF. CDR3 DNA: TGCGCCAGCAGACAGGGGAGCGGAGATAATTCACCCCTCCACTTT.

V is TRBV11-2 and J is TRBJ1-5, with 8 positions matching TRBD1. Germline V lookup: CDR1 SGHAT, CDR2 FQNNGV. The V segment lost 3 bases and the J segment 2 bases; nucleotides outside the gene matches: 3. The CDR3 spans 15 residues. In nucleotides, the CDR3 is TGTGCCAGCAGCTTTCAGGGGGCAGGCAATCAGCCCCAGCATTTT. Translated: CASSFQGAGNQPQHF.

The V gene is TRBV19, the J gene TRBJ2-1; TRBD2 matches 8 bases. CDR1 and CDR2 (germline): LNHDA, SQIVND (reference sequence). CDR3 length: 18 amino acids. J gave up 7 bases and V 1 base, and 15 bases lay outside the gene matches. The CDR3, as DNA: TGTGCCAGTAGTATAGGCCCGATAGAAAGACTAGCGAGGAATGAGCAGTTCTTC. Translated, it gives CASSIGPIERLARNEQFF.

The CDR3 DNA follows: TGCGCCAGCAGCAGTACAGGGGGCACAGATACGCAGTATTTT. Translated: CASSSTGGTDTQYF. The chain links TRBV5-1 to TRBJ2-3; 7 bases align to TRBD1. The J segment lost 1 base and the V segment lost 4 bases, leaving 3 bases of the junction unmatched. Germline lookup yields CDR1 SGHRS and CDR2 YFSETQ. The CDR3 sequence is 14 residues long. The full variable domain, rest sourced from reference TRBV5-1 and TRBJ2-3, is KAGVTQTPRYLIKTRGQQVTLSCSPISGHRSVSWYQQTPGQGLQFLFEYFSETQRNKGNFPGRFSGRQFSNSRSEMNVSTLELGDSALYLCASSSTGGTDTQYFGPGTRLTVL.

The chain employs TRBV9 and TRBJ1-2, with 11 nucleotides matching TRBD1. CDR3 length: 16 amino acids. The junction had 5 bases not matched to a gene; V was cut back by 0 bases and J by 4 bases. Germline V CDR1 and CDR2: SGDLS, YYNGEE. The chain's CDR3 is CASSVEIGTGGYGYTF. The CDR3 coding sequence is TGTGCCAGCAGCGTAGAAATTGGGACAGGGGGCTATGGCTACACCTTC.

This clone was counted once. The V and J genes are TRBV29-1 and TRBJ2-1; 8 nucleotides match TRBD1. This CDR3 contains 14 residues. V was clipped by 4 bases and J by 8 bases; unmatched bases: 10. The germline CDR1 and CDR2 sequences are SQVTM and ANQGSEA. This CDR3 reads CSVVRDRGSDEQFF. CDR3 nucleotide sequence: TGCAGCGTTGTGAGAGACAGGGGATCGGATGAGCAGTTCTTC.

CDR3 in amino acids: CASSQTGTESYGYTF. The DNA for the CDR3 is TGTGCCAGCAGCCAAACCGGGACAGAATCTTATGGCTACACCTTC. The chain carries TRBV4-2 and TRBJ1-2; 7 nucleotides line up with TRBD1. The CDR3 length is 15 residues. CDR1 and CDR2 from the germline V gene are LGHNA and YNFKEQ. With 2 bases clipped from V and 5 bases from J, the junction kept 8 bases outside the gene matches.

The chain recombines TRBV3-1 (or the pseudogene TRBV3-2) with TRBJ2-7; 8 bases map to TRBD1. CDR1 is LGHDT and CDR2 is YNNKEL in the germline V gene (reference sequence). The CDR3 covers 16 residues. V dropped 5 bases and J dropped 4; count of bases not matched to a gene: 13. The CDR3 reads CASSGRTGSRLYEQYV. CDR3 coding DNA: TGTGCCAGCAGCGGAAGGACAGGGTCCCGCCTTTACGAGCAGTACGTC.

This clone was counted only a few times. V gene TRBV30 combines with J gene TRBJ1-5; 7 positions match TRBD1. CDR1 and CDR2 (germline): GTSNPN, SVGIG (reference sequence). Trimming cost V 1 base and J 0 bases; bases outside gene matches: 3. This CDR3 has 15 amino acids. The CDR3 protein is CAWSAGQVSNQPQHF. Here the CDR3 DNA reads TGTGCCTGGAGTGCCGGACAGGTTAGCAATCAGCCCCAGCATTTT.

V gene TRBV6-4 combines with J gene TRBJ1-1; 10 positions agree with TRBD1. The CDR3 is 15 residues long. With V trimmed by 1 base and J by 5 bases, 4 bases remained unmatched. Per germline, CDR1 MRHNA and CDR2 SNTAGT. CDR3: CASSDLGTGVTEAFF. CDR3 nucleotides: TGTGCCAGCAGTGACTTGGGGACAGGGGTTACTGAAGCTTTCTTT.

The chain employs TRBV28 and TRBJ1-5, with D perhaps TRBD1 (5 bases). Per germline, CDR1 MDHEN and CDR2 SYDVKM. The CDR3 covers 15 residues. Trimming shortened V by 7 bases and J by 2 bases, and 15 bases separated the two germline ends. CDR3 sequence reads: CASTNGGGGNQPQHF. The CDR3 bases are TGTGCCAGCACTAATGGGGGAGGGGGCAATCAGCCCCAGCATTTT.